The 19 T cell receptor beta chains below all came from one sample that was sequenced in a study of T cells after yellow fever vaccination. Via MiXCR, TCRdb re-called the 5' RACE reads, giving one row per CDR3 protein. In the table there are about 340,000 distinct CDR3 sequences, about an eighth of which are singletons. The sequencing here drew on CD4+ T cells sorted from PBMCs, taken 15 days after the yellow fever booster vaccination. These receptor sequences come from a man aged 18 to 30 who received the YFV17D yellow fever vaccine.

The chain joins TRBV5-1 to TRBJ1-1; D unresolved. This CDR3 has 14 amino acids. Germline V gene data show CDR1 as SGHRS and CDR2 as YFSETQ. With 0 bases removed from V and 1 base from J, the gap between germline ends came to 7 bases. The CDR3 DNA is TGCGCCAGCAGCTTGGAGCGGGCGAACACTGAAGCTTTCTTT. It is translated as CASSLERANTEAFF.

CDR3 coding DNA: TGTGCCATCGCACAAGCGACCTACAATGAGCAGTTCTTC. As protein: CAIAQATYNEQFF. The chain joins TRBV10-3 to TRBJ2-1, with D uncertain. CDR1 is ENHRY and CDR2 is SYGVKD in the germline V gene. The CDR3 is 13 residues long. V lost 8 bases and J 2 bases, leaving 10 bases between the germline ends.

This clonotype was seen only once. The V gene is TRBV2, the J gene TRBJ2-3; TRBD2 agrees at 12 bases. J was trimmed by 5 bases and V by 8 bases; bases with no gene match: 8. The germline V gene has CDR1 SNHLY and CDR2 FYNNEI. The CDR3 consists of 15 residues. The CDR3 is CASLGLAGIRDTQYF. For the CDR3, the DNA is TGTGCCAGCCTCGGACTAGCGGGGATCAGAGATACGCAGTATTTT. The full variable domain, with the rest looked up from reference TRBV2 and TRBJ2-3, is EPEVTQTPSHQVTQMGQEVILRCVPISNHLYFYWYRQILGQKVEFLVSFYNNEISEKSEIFDDQFSVERPDGSNFTLKIRSTKLEDSAMYFCASLGLAGIRDTQYFGPGTRLTVL.

The chain carries TRBV7-8 and TRBJ1-1, with TRBD1 as a possible D gene (5 bases). V was pared by 5 bases and J by 0 bases, with 13 bases between. CDR3 length: 15 residues. Germline assignment: CDR1 SGHVS and CDR2 FQNEAQ. CDR3 nucleotides: TGTGCCAGCAGCCACCCCGGGGGGATGAACACTGAAGCTTTCTTT. Translating it yields CASSHPGGMNTEAFF.

This chain connects TRBV9 to TRBJ2-4; no clear D gene. Between the trimmed V and J ends, which lost 0 bases and 0 bases, there was a span of 10 bases. CDR3 length: 16 residues. The V gene's germline CDR1 is SGDLS and CDR2 YYNGEE. The CDR3 coding sequence is TGTGCCAGCAGCGTAGGACTGGACCTAGCCAAAAACATTCAGTACTTC. As protein: CASSVGLDLAKNIQYF. The entire variable domain, with the rest obtained from reference TRBV9 and TRBJ2-4, is as follows: DSGVTQTPKHLITATGQRVTLRCSPRSGDLSVYWYQQSLDQGLQFLIQYYNGEERAKGNILERFSAQQFPDLHSELNLSSLELGDSALYFCASSVGLDLAKNIQYFGAGTRLSVL.

This clonotype was seen a handful of times. The CDR3 DNA reads as TGCGCCAGCAGCTTGGCCCGACAGCTCTATGGCTACACCTTC. Protein sequence: CASSLARQLYGYTF. V is TRBV5-1 and J is TRBJ1-2, with TRBD1 as a possible D gene (5 bases). The CDR3 contains 14 residues. With 0 bases removed from V and 4 bases from J, the gap between germline ends came to 10 bases. CDR1 is SGHRS, CDR2 YFSETQ, per germline.

This chain links TRBV10-3 with TRBJ2-7, with D possibly matching TRBD1 (7 bases). V lost 4 bases, J lost 4 bases, and 11 bases lay in between. The length of the CDR3 is 13 residues. CDR1 is ENHRY, CDR2 SYGVKD, per germline. The DNA of the CDR3 is TGTGCCATCAGTGCAGGGGGGCGTTACGAGCAGTACTTC. Its protein product is CAISAGGRYEQYF.

The J gene is TRBJ2-1, the V gene TRBV10-3; 9 nucleotides line up with TRBD2. Looked up from germline, CDR1 is ENHRY and CDR2 is SYGVKD. V shed 7 bases and J 6 bases; nucleotides not matched to a gene: 1. The CDR3 sequence is 12 residues long. The CDR3 DNA is TGTGCCATCAAGACTAGCGGCAATGAGCAGTTCTTC. This sequence encodes CAIKTSGNEQFF.

V usage is TRBV7-9 and J usage is TRBJ2-5; 8 nucleotides match TRBD2. Germline assignment: CDR1 SEHNR and CDR2 FQNEAQ (reference sequence). The CDR3 loop spans 19 amino acids. The V gene end was trimmed by 4 bases and the J gene end by 4 bases; junction bases not matched to a gene: 20. CDR3 protein: CASSSMGPGGLGGGETQYF. CDR3 nucleotide sequence: TGTGCCAGCAGCTCAATGGGCCCGGGGGGGCTCGGAGGAGGAGAGACCCAGTACTTC.

The chain uses TRBV7-9 and TRBJ2-7; D is possibly TRBD2 (6 bases). Trimming pared 5 bases from V and 6 bases from J, leaving 20 bases between. From germline, CDR1 is SEHNR and CDR2 FQNEAQ (reference sequence). The CDR3 runs 15 residues. CDR3 sequence (DNA): TGTGCCAGCAGCATACCCGGGACTCCGACGGGCGAGCAGTACTTC. This codes for CASSIPGTPTGEQYF.

This rearrangement joins TRBV9 to TRBJ2-7; TRBD2 aligns across 11 bases. This CDR3 is built from 16 residues. In germline, CDR1 is SGDLS, CDR2 YYNGEE. The V segment lost 0 bases and the J segment 3 bases; nucleotides outside the gene matches: 5. CDR3 nucleotide sequence: TGTGCCAGCAGCGTAGCTGCTAGCGGGGGGTTCTACGAGCAGTACTTC. Its protein is CASSVAASGGFYEQYF.

The chain's CDR3 is CASKDRVTQYF. For the CDR3, the DNA is TGCGCCAGCAAGGACAGGGTGACCCAGTACTTC. This chain joins TRBV5-1 and TRBJ2-5; 8 bases are shared with TRBD1. V lost 6 bases, J lost 7 bases, and 2 bases stayed unmatched. The CDR3 contains 11 residues. The germline V gene has CDR1 SGHRS and CDR2 YFSETQ.

The J gene is TRBJ1-6, the V gene TRBV4-3, with 7 bases lining up with TRBD1. V lost 0 bases and J lost 9; bases outside the gene matches: 5. Germline CDR1 is LGHNA and CDR2 is YSLEER. This CDR3 region has 15 residues. CDR3 DNA: TGCGCCAGCAGCCAAGATGGGACAGTGTCTTCACCCCTCCACTTT. This gives the protein CASSQDGTVSSPLHF.

This chain joins TRBV7-2 and TRBJ2-5; tentatively, D is TRBD1 or TRBD2 (6 bases each). Near its end, the DNA agrees better with TRBJ2-1, so the J call may be wrong. The germline CDR1 and CDR2 sequences are SGHTA and FQGNSA. The length of the CDR3 is 13 residues. This chain's CDR3 is CASSGGLGETQFF. CDR3 sequence (DNA): TGTGCCAGCAGCGGGGGGCTGGGGGAGACCCAGTTCTTC.

This clonotype showed up just a few times. This chain links TRBV7-2 with TRBJ2-1; maybe TRBD1 (6 bases). In germline, CDR1 is SGHTA, CDR2 FQGNSA. The CDR3 consists of 14 residues. V was cut by 3 bases and J by 4 bases, with 10 bases left in between. This chain's CDR3 is CASSFSQGYNEQFF. The CDR3 nucleotides are TGTGCCAGCAGCTTTAGCCAGGGGTACAATGAGCAGTTCTTC.

The V gene is TRBV12-3 or TRBV12-4, the J gene TRBJ2-3, with 12 bases matching TRBD2. V lost 3 bases to trimming and J lost 2 bases; unmatched junction nucleotides: 3. This CDR3 comprises 16 residues. The CDR3 DNA follows: TGTGCCAGCAGTTTGGGACTAGCGGGCCTCACAGATACGCAGTATTTT. This codes for CASSLGLAGLTDTQYF.

This clonotype was picked up a small number of times. This chain links TRBV15 with TRBJ1-5; the D gene is possibly TRBD1 (6 bases). Germline CDR1 LNHNV, CDR2 YYDKDF (reference sequence). The ends were cut back, 1 base at V and 6 bases at J, with 16 bases in the middle. CDR3 length equals 16 residues. The CDR3 DNA sequence: TGTGCCACCAGCAGAGGAGCTGGGGGCGAAATTCAGCCCCAGCATTTT. Amino acid sequence: CATSRGAGGEIQPQHF.

This clonotype occurred a few times. The CDR3 spells CASRSGTGPTGELFF. CDR3 bases: TGTGCCAGCAGGTCCGGGACAGGGCCGACCGGGGAGCTGTTTTTT. The chain recombines TRBV6-5 with TRBJ2-2; 9 bases match TRBD1. Germline CDR1 and CDR2: MNHEY and SVGAGI. The V gene end was trimmed by 6 bases and the J gene end by 5 bases; junction bases not matched to a gene: 7. This CDR3 has 15 amino acids.

The table lists this clonotype with a few counts. The rearrangement joins TRBV11-2 to TRBJ2-1; 7 nucleotides agree with TRBD1. This CDR3 has 13 residues. V was pared by 1 base and J by 10 bases, with 4 bases of the junction left unmatched. Germline loops: CDR1 SGHAT, CDR2 FQNNGV. The CDR3 sequence: CASSLGQGLEQFF. Here the CDR3 DNA reads TGTGCCAGCAGCTTAGGACAGGGATTGGAGCAGTTCTTC. The whole variable domain, remainder taken from reference TRBV11-2 and TRBJ2-1, is EAGVAQSPRYKIIEKRQSVAFWCNPISGHATLYWYQQILGQGPKLLIQFQNNGVVDDSQLPKDRFSAERLKGVDSTLKIQPAKLEDSAVYLCASSLGQGLEQFFGPGTRLTVL.